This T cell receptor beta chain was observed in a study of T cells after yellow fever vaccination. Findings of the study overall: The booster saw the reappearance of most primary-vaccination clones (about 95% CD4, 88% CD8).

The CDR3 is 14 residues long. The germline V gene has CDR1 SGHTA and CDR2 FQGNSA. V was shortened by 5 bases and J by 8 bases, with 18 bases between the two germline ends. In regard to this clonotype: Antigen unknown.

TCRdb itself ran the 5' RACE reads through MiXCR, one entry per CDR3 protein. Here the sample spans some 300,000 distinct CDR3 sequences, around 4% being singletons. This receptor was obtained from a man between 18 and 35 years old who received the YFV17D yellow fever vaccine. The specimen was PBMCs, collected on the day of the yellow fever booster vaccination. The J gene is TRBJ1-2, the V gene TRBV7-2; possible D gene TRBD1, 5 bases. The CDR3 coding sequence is TGTGCCAGCAGCGCAGCGCCGGGGACCCTGGGCTACACCTTC. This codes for CASSAAPGTLGYTF.